Following are 25 T cell receptor beta chains from one sample sequenced in a study of CD8+ T cells in alopecia areata. Stated treatment: oral pan-JAK inhibitor, 5-10 mg twice daily. Sequencing relied on a cDNA template that was reverse transcribed from extracted RNA. Libraries were prepared by immunoSEQ multiplex PCR; TCRdb keeps only in-frame clonotypes and omits some of them. Here the sample spans 150,000 to 200,000 clones, more than 50% being singletons. Here the sequenced sample was CD4+ T cells sorted from blood, taken at week 24, from a patient treated with tofacitinib. These TCRs come from a human donor with alopecia areata.

The gene calls are TRBV11-3 and TRBJ1-2; possible D gene TRBD1, 6 bases. Per germline, CDR1 SGHNT and CDR2 YENEEA. This CDR3 has 14 amino acids. V was pared by 4 bases and J by 0 bases, with 9 bases between. CDR3 residues: CASSSTGSNYGYTF. The DNA for the CDR3 is TGTGCCAGCAGCTCTACAGGGTCTAACTATGGCTACACCTTC.

Written as DNA, the CDR3 is TGCAGCGTGAGACAGGGAAGGGATCAGCCCCAGCATTTT. It codes for CSVRQGRDQPQHF. The chain is built from TRBV29-1 and TRBJ1-5; TRBD1 agrees at 7 bases. Losses at the gene ends were 6 bases for V and 5 bases for J; bases not matched to a gene: 7. This CDR3 has 13 residues. Per germline, CDR1 SQVTM and CDR2 ANQGSEA.

This clone was seen only once. The genes are TRBV11-2 and TRBJ1-2, with D possibly matching TRBD1 (6 bases). CDR1 and CDR2 from the germline V gene are SGHAT and FQNNGV. Between the trimmed V and J ends, which lost 4 bases and 8 bases, there was a span of 20 bases. The CDR3 is 15 residues long. This CDR3 reads CASSSTQGPLGGYTF. For the CDR3, the DNA is TGTGCCAGCAGCTCGACACAGGGACCTCTCGGCGGCTACACCTTC.

The chain joins TRBV19 to TRBJ1-2; 8 bases are shared with TRBD1. Looked up from germline, CDR1 is LNHDA and CDR2 is SQIVND (reference sequence). This CDR3 contains 16 residues. J lost 4 bases, V lost 7 bases, and 14 bases had no gene match. The chain's CDR3 is CASTLGGTGNTYGYTF. CDR3 bases: TGTGCCAGTACCCTAGGGGGGACAGGCAACACCTATGGCTACACCTTC.

This clone has a single count. V and J are TRBV2 and TRBJ1-1, with D possibly matching TRBD1 (5 bases). Trimming stripped 6 bases from V and 2 bases from J, with 13 bases between. In germline, CDR1 is SNHLY, CDR2 FYNNEI. The CDR3 extends over 14 amino acids. CDR3 coding DNA: TGTGCCAGCAGCGATGGGACTTATAACACTGAAGCTTTCTTT. Its protein product is CASSDGTYNTEAFF.

This clone appeared a few times. This chain uses TRBV10-3 with TRBJ1-5; a weak D match, TRBD1 (5 bases). Trimming stripped 6 bases from V and 9 bases from J, with 18 bases between. CDR1 ENHRY and CDR2 SYGVKD come from the germline V gene. The CDR3 has 14 amino acids. For the CDR3, the DNA is TGTGCCATCAGCCCGACAGCGGACCTGGGGCCCCAGCATTTT. Amino acid sequence: CAISPTADLGPQHF.

The chain joins TRBV9 to TRBJ2-1, with TRBD2 matching over 8 bases. The germline V gene has CDR1 SGDLS and CDR2 YYNGEE. The V and J ends lost 2 bases and 0 bases, in that order; junction bases with no gene match: 10. The CDR3 loop spans 18 amino acids. The CDR3 DNA is TGTGCCAGCAGCGTCCAACCCCCGGGACTAGGCTCCTACAATGAGCAGTTCTTC. This encodes CASSVQPPGLGSYNEQFF.

Only a few counts were recorded for this clone. The V gene is TRBV4-1, the J gene TRBJ2-7; D is unresolved. The germline V gene has CDR1 MGHRA and CDR2 YSYEKL. CDR3 length equals 15 residues. The ends were cut back, 1 base at V and 9 bases at J, with 19 bases in the middle. The CDR3 nucleotides are TGCGCCAGCAGCCAAGTTTTGGACCCCCGGCAGTCGCAGTACTTC. It yields the protein CASSQVLDPRQSQYF.

The V call is TRBV4-1, the J call TRBJ1-2; a possible D gene is TRBD1 (5 bases). Per the germline V gene, CDR1 is MGHRA and CDR2 is YSYEKL. Trimming stripped 2 bases from V and 3 bases from J, with 10 bases between. This CDR3 spans 14 amino acids. CDR3 region: CASSQPTEYYGYTF. The CDR3 DNA reads as TGCGCCAGCAGCCAACCGACAGAGTACTATGGCTACACCTTC.

The chain uses TRBV27 and TRBJ1-2; D possibly corresponds to TRBD1 (5 bases). The CDR3 spans 14 residues. CDR1 and CDR2 from the germline V gene are MNHEY and SMNVEV (reference sequence). Between the trimmed V and J ends, which lost 7 bases and 8 bases, there was a span of 20 bases. The CDR3 reads CASTSLGTKGGYTF. The CDR3 DNA follows: TGTGCCAGCACCTCTTTAGGGACCAAAGGGGGCTACACCTTC.

V is TRBV29-1 and J is TRBJ2-1; 8 bases match TRBD2. The CDR3 loop spans 13 amino acids. Per germline, CDR1 SQVTM and CDR2 ANQGSEA. CDR3 residues: CRAGGANGNEQFF. CDR3 in DNA: TGCAGAGCCGGGGGGGCCAACGGCAATGAGCAGTTCTTC.

The chain has TRBV6-1 and TRBJ1-5; 8 bases agree with TRBD1. The CDR3 spans 15 residues. V lost 7 bases and J lost 4; bases outside the gene matches: 9. Germline V lookup: CDR1 MNHNS, CDR2 SASEGT. CDR3 amino acids: CASKTSGGANQPQHF. DNA for the CDR3: TGTGCCAGCAAGACGTCAGGGGGCGCAAATCAGCCCCAGCATTTT.

This clone was recorded a few times. This chain uses TRBV7-2 with TRBJ2-1, with TRBD2 matching over 10 bases. Germline CDR1 reads SGHTA; CDR2 reads FQGNSA. V dropped 5 bases and J dropped 2; count of bases not matched to a gene: 3. CDR3 size: 15 residues. This CDR3 is CASSVSGGAYNEQFF. CDR3 DNA sequence: TGTGCCAGCAGCGTGAGCGGGGGGGCCTACAATGAGCAGTTCTTC. The whole variable domain, filled in from reference TRBV7-2 and TRBJ2-1, reads GAGVSQSPSNKVTEKGKDVELRCDPISGHTALYWYRQSLGQGLEFLIYFQGNSAPDKSGLPSDRFSAERTGGSVSTLTIQRTQQEDSAVYLCASSVSGGAYNEQFFGPGTRLTVL.

The chain is built from TRBV5-6 and TRBJ1-5, with D uncertain. Germline loops: CDR1 SGHDT, CDR2 YYEEEE. The length of the CDR3 is 12 residues. V dropped 0 bases and J dropped 3 bases, with 1 base sitting between them. The CDR3 reads CASSLVNQPQHF. Written as DNA, the CDR3 is TGTGCCAGCAGCTTGGTCAATCAGCCCCAGCATTTT.

The V gene is TRBV15, the J gene TRBJ1-5; 7 nucleotides align to TRBD1. The V gene end was trimmed by 9 bases and the J gene end by 3 bases; junction bases not matched to a gene: 8. The germline CDR1 and CDR2 sequences are LNHNV and YYDKDF (reference sequence). The CDR3 is 14 residues long. The DNA for the CDR3 is TGTGCCACAACCACGACAGGGACCAATCAGCCCCAGCATTTT. Encoded protein: CATTTTGTNQPQHF.

This clone was recorded a few times. The chain has TRBV9 and TRBJ2-1; D gene ambiguous. The CDR3 has 16 amino acids. Deletions cut 4 bases from V and 0 bases from J, with 14 bases between. Looked up from germline, CDR1 is SGDLS and CDR2 is YYNGEE. The CDR3 protein is CASSSTTSSSYNEQFF. CDR3 nucleotides: TGTGCCAGCAGCTCAACTACGAGTAGCTCCTACAATGAGCAGTTCTTC.

For this clone: A junction end diverges from the germline sequence, so it may reflect a read error. The chain couples TRBV4-3 to TRBJ1-2, with D possibly matching TRBD1 (5 bases). Germline V gene data show CDR1 as LGHNA and CDR2 as YSLEER. There are 13 residues in the CDR3. CDR3: CASSQDRSRDFLF. The CDR3, as DNA: TGCGCCAGCAGCCAAGATCGGTCAAGGGACTTTCTCTTC.

The chain uses TRBV27 and TRBJ1-5, with D tentatively TRBD1 (5 bases). With 6 bases removed from V and 0 bases from J, the gap between germline ends came to 12 bases. The CDR3 has 15 amino acids. Germline V CDR1 and CDR2: MNHEY, SMNVEV (reference sequence). The CDR3 sequence: CASRGGTDSNQPQHF. CDR3 nucleotides: TGTGCCAGCAGGGGGGGGACGGATAGCAATCAGCCCCAGCATTTT.

The chain is built from TRBV10-2 and TRBJ1-5; possibly TRBD1 for D (6 bases). The CDR3 runs 15 residues. Germline CDR1 is WSHSY and CDR2 is SAAADI. V lost 1 base to trimming and J lost 6 bases, with 13 bases between them. This CDR3 reads CASSELHRDVQPQHF. In DNA, the CDR3 is TGCGCCAGCAGTGAGTTGCACAGGGATGTTCAGCCCCAGCATTTT.

This clone was counted once. This rearrangement joins TRBV4-2 to TRBJ1-1; D remains ambiguous. The CDR3 runs to 13 residues. Germline V CDR1 and CDR2: LGHNA, YNFKEQ. The V end lost 1 base, the J end lost 8 bases, and 11 bases lay between the germline ends. CDR3 DNA: TGTGCCAGCAGCCAAGCGACGGCTCCCGAAGCTTTCTTT. This codes for CASSQATAPEAFF.

The rearrangement uses TRBV19 and TRBJ1-1, with a weak D call TRBD1 (6 bases). V gave up 5 bases and J gave up 1 base, with 11 bases separating them. The CDR3 consists of 14 residues. CDR1 is LNHDA and CDR2 is SQIVND in the germline V gene (reference sequence). CDR3 region: CASSPPGANTEAFF. The CDR3 DNA follows: TGTGCCAGTAGTCCCCCAGGGGCGAACACTGAAGCTTTCTTT.

The chain employs TRBV28 and TRBJ2-7; weak D call: TRBD2 (5 bases). Germline loops: CDR1 MDHEN, CDR2 SYDVKM. V was shortened by 10 bases and J by 3 bases, with 16 bases between the two germline ends. This CDR3 has 13 amino acids. CDR3 region: CATTGGPRYEQYF. The CDR3 nucleotides are TGTGCCACCACCGGCGGGCCCCGCTACGAGCAGTACTTC.

This clone was seen a handful of times. This chain connects TRBV15 to TRBJ2-5; no clear D. CDR3 length: 8 amino acids. Germline CDR1 and CDR2: LNHNV and YYDKDF (reference sequence). Trimming removed 7 bases from V and 10 bases from J, with 4 bases in between. The DNA for the CDR3 is TGTGCCACCAAAAGCCAGTACTTC. Its translation: CATKSQYF. The full variable domain, with the rest looked up from reference TRBV15 and TRBJ2-5, is DAMVIQNPRYQVTQFGKPVTLSCSQTLNHNVMYWYQQKSSQAPKLLFHYYDKDFNNEADTPDNFQSRRPNTSFCFLDIRSPGLGDTAMYLCATKSQYFGPGTRLLVL.

This clone has a single count. Relative to the germline gene, one junction end is altered; a read error may explain this. Other DNA sequences in the sample encode the same CDR3. The V and J genes are TRBV30 and TRBJ2-7; 7 bases agree with TRBD1. This CDR3 comprises 13 residues. Germline-derived CDR1 and CDR2 are GTSNPN and SVGIG (reference sequence). The CDR3 DNA reads TGCGCCTGGAGTGTACTAGGGGGCATGGAGCAGTACTTC. It is translated as CAWSVLGGMEQYF.

The table lists this clone with a few counts. The chain uses TRBV5-1 and TRBJ2-4; weak D call: TRBD1 (5 bases). This CDR3 is built from 16 residues. The V end was cut by 0 bases, the J end by 0 bases, with 10 bases between. Germline CDR1 reads SGHRS; CDR2 reads YFSETQ. CDR3 nucleotide sequence: TGCGCCAGCAGCTTGGAGACAGCCCTAGCCAAAAACATTCAGTACTTC. It codes for CASSLETALAKNIQYF.